This T cell receptor (beta chain) was captured by sequencing in a study of T-cell reconstitution after alpha-beta-depleted transplantation in children (dated by TCRdb to 2015 to 2016). Some background on the complete study: The study quantitatively tracked T-cell immune reconstitution after TCRalphabeta/CD19-depleted allogeneic hematopoietic cell transplantation in children using TCR repertoire profiling.

Explained via the paper, the treatment or condition label denotes: allogeneic hematopoietic cell transplantation with graft depleted of TCRalphabeta T cells and CD19 B cells. The children who served as transplant recipients had been given grafts of TCRalphabeta/CD19-depleted allogeneic hematopoietic cells. What the study reported, not specific to this receptor: The apparently early alphabetaT-cell count recovery about two months after transplant was reportedly dependent on only several hundred rapidly expanded clones derived from non-depleted graft cells. The high TCRbeta diversity at day 60 in some patients was ascribed to recipient T cells and intrathymic progenitors that had survived conditioning. Over subsequent months, a decline in hyperexpanded clone frequencies was noted, and after one year, T-cell counts and TCRbeta diversity were mostly ascribed to newly produced T cells.

With respect to this clonotype: The specificity of this receptor is unknown. Per-nucleotide qualities are absent, and no much larger clonotype sits a single base away.

Reading from cysteine to phenylalanine, the CDR3 counts 14 amino acids. Solely the CDR3 DNA is kept, with 42 bases framed from the first base. The V and J ends are trimmed by 7 bases and 5 bases, leaving 15 bases between them. Via the germline V gene, CDR1 is ENHRY and CDR2 SYGVKD. The receptor library was made with PCR. The run used an Illumina HiSeq 2500. To normalize quantification of the TCRbeta repertoire, the TCR libraries were built with molecular barcoding that relied on unique molecular identifiers. The raw public reads went through TCRdb reprocessing: fastp at Q25, MiXCR clone calling, in-frame beta chains kept. Each entry is one CDR3 protein sequence, shown with its most common DNA and genes. The sample includes fewer than 500,000 distinct CDR3 sequences, with approximately 41% observed a single time. The ten biggest clones cover 27% of the sample.

The origin of this receptor is a girl aged 2 to 10 with aplastic anemia, due to receive a stem cell transplant. The sequence links TRBV10-3 to TRBJ2-1; the D gene is possibly TRBD1 or TRBD2, each agreeing over 6 bases. This specimen consisted of PBMCs, obtained before TCRalphabeta/CD19-depleted stem cell transplant. The base sequence is TGTGCCATCAAAGAAAGGGGGGCCCACAATGAGCAGTTCTTC. Its amino acids are CAIKERGAHNEQFF.